This T cell receptor (beta chain) was identified in a study of vaccination and CD4 T cells after COVID-19. Study-level background: Cells were stimulated with overlapping spike peptides from SARS-CoV-2, HCoV-NL63, HCoV-OC43 and HCoV-229E.

V shed 0 bases and J shed 2 bases, with 13 bases lying between them. Germline CDR1 is DFQATT and CDR2 is SNEGSKA (reference sequence). The CDR3 runs to 15 residues. Comment on this clonotype: Its antigen is not known.

Documented treatment: roughly 10-day PBMC culture with coronavirus spike peptide pools or control peptides (ViraFEST assay). After expanding antigen-specific T cells with peptide pools, ViraFEST sequenced their TCRs. Every well contained approximately 2 million PBMCs, which were grown with about 9.3 IU/ml IL-2 and 10 ug/ml peptide pools. The Oncomine TCR Beta short-read assay was applied to DNA of cultured CD4+ T cells. Using the QIAamp micro DNA kit, genomic DNA was extracted from the CD4+ T cells that had been cultured. Using its own MiXCR run on the PCR reads, TCRdb lists one record per CDR3 protein. The repertoire has around 16,000 distinct CDR3 sequences, 40% to 50% of them found once; the top ten carry 3.7%.

The receptor was derived from a human donor who had recovered from COVID-19. Material: CD4+ T cells from blood, cultured in vitro. The rearrangement uses TRBV20-1 and TRBJ1-2, with D unclear. The CDR3 nucleotides read TGCAGTGCTAGAGATAGTGTGTACACGAACTATGGCTACACCTTC. Amino acid sequence: CSARDSVYTNYGYTF.